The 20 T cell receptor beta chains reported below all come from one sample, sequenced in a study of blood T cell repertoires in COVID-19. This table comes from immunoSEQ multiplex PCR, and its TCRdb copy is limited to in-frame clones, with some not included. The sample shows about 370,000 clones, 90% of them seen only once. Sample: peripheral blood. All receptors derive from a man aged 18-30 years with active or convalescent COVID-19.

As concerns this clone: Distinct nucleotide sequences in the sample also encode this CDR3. In nucleotides, the CDR3 is TGTGCCAGCAGCTTTAAAGGGGGAACTGAAGCTTTCTTT. Residues: CASSFKGGTEAFF. The chain carries TRBV11-3 and TRBJ1-1; D possibly corresponds to TRBD1 (6 bases). This CDR3 has 13 amino acids. CDR1 SGHNT and CDR2 YENEEA come from the germline V gene. Trimming shortened V by 3 bases and J by 5 bases, and 10 bases separated the two germline ends.

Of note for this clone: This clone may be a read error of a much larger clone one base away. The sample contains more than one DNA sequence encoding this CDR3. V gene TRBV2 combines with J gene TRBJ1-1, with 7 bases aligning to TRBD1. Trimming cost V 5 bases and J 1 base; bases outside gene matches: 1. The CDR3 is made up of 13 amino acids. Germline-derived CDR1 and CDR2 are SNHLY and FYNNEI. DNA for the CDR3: TGTGCCAGCAGTCGACAGGGGAACACTGAAGCTTTCTTT. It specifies CASSRQGNTEAFF.

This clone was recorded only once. CDR3 sequence: CASSSNPGTGNTEAFF. DNA for the CDR3: TGTGCCAGCAGTTCCAACCCCGGGACAGGGAACACTGAAGCTTTCTTT. The gene calls are TRBV6-6 and TRBJ1-1; 8 bases map to TRBD1. Germline V gives CDR1 MNHNY, CDR2 SVGAGI (reference sequence). The CDR3 consists of 16 residues. V lost 4 bases and J lost 1; bases outside the gene matches: 8.

Here the CDR3 reads CASSDHRDRDTIYF. The CDR3 bases are TGTGCCAGCAGTGATCACCGGGACAGGGACACCATATATTTT. The chain uses TRBV6-1 and TRBJ1-3; 9 positions agree with TRBD1. With 3 bases clipped from V and 8 bases from J, the junction kept 5 bases outside the gene matches. The length of the CDR3 is 14 residues. Germline CDR1 reads MNHNS; CDR2 reads SASEGT.

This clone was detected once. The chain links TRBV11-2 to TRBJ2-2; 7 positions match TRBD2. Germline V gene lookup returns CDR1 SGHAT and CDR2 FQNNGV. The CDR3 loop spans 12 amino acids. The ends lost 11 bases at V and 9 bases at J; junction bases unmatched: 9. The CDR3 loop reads CAGGGMERELFF. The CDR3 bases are TGTGCCGGGGGAGGGATGGAGAGGGAGCTGTTTTTT.

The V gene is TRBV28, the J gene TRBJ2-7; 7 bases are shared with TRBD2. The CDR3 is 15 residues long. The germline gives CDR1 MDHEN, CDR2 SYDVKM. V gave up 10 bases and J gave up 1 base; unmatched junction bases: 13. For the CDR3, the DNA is TGTGCCACACAGACCCGGAGGACTAGATCCTACGAGCAGTACTTC. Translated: CATQTRRTRSYEQYF.

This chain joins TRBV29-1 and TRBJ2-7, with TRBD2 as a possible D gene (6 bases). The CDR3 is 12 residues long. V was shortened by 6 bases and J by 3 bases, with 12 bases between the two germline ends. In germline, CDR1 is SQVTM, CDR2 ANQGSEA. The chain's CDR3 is CSVISGSYEQYF. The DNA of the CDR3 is TGCAGCGTGATATCCGGGAGCTACGAGCAGTACTTC.

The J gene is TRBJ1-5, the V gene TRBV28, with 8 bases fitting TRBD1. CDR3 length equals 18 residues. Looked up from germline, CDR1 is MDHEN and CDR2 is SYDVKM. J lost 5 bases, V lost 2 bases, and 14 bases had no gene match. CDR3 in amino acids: CASSLAPSDRGEDQPQHF. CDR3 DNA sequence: TGTGCCAGCAGTTTAGCCCCTTCCGACAGGGGTGAGGATCAGCCCCAGCATTTT.

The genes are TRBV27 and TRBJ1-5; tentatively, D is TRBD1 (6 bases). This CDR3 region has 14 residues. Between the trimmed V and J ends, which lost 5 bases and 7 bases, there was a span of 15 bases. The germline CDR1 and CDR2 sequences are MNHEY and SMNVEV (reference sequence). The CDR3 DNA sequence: TGTGCCAGCAGTCTAACAGGGTACGGGCAGCCCCAGCATTTT. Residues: CASSLTGYGQPQHF.

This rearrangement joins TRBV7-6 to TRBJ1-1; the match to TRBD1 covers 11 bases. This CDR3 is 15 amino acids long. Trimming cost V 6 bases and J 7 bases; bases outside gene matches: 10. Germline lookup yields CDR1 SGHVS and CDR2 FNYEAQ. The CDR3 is CASSPFQGQGDEAFF. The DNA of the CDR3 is TGTGCCAGCAGTCCTTTTCAGGGACAGGGGGATGAAGCTTTCTTT.

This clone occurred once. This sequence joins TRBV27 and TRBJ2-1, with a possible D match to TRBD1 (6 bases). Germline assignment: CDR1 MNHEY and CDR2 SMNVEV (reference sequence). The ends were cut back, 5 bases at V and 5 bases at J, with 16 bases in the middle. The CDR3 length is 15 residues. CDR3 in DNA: TGTGCCAGCAGTCGAATCGACAGGTCAAACAATGAGCAGTTCTTC. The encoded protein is CASSRIDRSNNEQFF.

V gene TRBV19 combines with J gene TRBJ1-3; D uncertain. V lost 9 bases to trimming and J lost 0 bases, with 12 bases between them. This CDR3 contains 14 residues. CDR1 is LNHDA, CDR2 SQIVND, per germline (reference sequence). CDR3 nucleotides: TGTGCCAGCACGGACTGGAACTCTGGAAACACCATATATTTT. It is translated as CASTDWNSGNTIYF.

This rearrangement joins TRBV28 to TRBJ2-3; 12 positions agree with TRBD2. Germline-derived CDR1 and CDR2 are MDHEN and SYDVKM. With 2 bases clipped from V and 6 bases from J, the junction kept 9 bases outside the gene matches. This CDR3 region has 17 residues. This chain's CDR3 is CASSLALAGGPLDTQYF. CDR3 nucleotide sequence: TGTGCCAGCAGTTTAGCGCTAGCGGGAGGGCCTTTGGATACGCAGTATTTT.

DNA for the CDR3: TGCGCCAGCAGCTTTTCTAGCGGATACAATGAGCAGTTCTTC. The encoded protein is CASSFSSGYNEQFF. J is TRBJ2-1 and V is TRBV5-1; 7 nucleotides line up with TRBD2. Losses at the gene ends were 2 bases for V and 4 bases for J; bases not matched to a gene: 3. Germline-derived CDR1 and CDR2 are SGHRS and YFSETQ. The CDR3 has 14 residues.

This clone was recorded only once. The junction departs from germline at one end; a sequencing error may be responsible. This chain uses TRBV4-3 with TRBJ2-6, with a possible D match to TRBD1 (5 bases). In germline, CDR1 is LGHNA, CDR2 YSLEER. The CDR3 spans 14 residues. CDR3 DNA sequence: TGCGCCAGCAGCCGACAAACTGGGGCCAACGTGCTGACTTTC. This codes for CASSRQTGANVLTF.

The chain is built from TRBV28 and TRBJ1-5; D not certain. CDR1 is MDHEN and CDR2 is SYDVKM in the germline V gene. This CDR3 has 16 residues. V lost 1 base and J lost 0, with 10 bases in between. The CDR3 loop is CASSLLGGPSNQPQHF. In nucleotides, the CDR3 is TGTGCCAGCAGTTTATTAGGAGGCCCTAGCAATCAGCCCCAGCATTTT.

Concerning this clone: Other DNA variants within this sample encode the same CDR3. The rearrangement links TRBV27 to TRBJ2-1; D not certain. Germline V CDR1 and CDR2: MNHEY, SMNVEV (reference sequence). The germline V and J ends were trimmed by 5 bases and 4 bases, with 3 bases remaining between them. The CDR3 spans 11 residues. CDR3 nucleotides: TGTGCCAGCAGTACTTACAATGAGCAGTTCTTC. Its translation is CASSTYNEQFF.

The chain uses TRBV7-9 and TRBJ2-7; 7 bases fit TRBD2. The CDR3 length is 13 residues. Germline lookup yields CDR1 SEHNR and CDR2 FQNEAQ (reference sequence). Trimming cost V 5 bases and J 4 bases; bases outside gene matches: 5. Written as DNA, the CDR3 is TGTGCCAGCAGCGCCTCGGGAGGTTACGAGCAGTACTTC. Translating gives CASSASGGYEQYF.

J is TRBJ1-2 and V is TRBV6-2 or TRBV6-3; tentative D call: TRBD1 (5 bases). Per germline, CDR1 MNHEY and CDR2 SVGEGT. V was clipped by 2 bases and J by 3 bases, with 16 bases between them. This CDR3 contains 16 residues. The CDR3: CASSYGPRGSDYGYTF. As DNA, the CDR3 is TGTGCCAGCAGTTACGGGCCTCGGGGGTCCGACTATGGCTACACCTTC.

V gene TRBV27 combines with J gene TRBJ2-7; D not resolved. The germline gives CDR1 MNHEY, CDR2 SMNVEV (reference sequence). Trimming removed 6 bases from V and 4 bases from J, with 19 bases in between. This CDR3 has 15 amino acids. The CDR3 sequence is CASSQTWASAYEQYF. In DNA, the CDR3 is TGTGCCAGCAGCCAAACATGGGCCTCGGCGTACGAGCAGTACTTC.